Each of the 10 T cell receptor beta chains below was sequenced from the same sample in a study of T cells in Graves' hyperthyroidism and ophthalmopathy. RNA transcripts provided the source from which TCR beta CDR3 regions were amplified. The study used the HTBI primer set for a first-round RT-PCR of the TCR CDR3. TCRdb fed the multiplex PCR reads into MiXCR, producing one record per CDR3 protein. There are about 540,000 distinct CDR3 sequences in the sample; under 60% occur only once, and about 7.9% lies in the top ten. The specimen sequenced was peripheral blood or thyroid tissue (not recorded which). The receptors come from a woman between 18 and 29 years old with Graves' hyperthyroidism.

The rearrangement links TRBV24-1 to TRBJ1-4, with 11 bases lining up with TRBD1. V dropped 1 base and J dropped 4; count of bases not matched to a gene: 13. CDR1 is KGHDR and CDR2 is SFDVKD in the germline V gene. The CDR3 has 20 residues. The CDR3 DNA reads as TGTGCCACCAGTGATTTCCCCTTTACGACCGGGACAGGGGGTAATGAAAAACTGTTTTTT. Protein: CATSDFPFTTGTGGNEKLFF.

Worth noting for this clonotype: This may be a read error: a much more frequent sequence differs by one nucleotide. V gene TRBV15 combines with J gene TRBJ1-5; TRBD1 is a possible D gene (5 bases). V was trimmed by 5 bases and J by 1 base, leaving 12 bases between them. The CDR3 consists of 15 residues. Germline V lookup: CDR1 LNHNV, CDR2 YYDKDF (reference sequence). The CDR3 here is CATSGTDRSNQPQHF. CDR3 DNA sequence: TGTGCCACCAGCGGAACCGACAGAAGCAATCAGCCCCAGCATTTT.

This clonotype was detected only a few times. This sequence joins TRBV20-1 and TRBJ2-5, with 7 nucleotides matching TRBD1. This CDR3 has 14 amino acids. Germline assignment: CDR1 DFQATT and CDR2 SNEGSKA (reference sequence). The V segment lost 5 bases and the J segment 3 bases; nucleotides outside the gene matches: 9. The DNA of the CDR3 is TGCAGTGCTCCGTCCCGGGACAGAAAAGAGACCCAGTACTTC. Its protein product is CSAPSRDRKETQYF.

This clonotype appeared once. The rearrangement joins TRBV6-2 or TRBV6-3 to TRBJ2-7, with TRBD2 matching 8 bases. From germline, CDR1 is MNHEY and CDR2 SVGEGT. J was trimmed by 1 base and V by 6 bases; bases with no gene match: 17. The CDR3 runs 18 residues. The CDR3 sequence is CASSQARVKRERSYEQYF. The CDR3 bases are TGTGCCAGCAGCCAGGCTCGGGTAAAGCGGGAGAGGTCCTACGAGCAGTACTTC.

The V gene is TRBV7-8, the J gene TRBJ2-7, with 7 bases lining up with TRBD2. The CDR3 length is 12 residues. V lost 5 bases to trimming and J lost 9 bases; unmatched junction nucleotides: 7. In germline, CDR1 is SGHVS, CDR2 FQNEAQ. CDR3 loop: CASSPAGDTQYF. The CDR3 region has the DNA TGTGCCAGCAGCCCGGCGGGAGATACGCAGTACTTC.

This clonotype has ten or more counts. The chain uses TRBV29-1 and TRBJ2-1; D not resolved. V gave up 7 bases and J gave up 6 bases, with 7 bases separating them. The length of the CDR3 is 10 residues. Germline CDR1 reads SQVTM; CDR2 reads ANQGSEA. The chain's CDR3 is CSAISNEQFF. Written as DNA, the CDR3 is TGCAGCGCGATAAGCAATGAGCAGTTCTTC.

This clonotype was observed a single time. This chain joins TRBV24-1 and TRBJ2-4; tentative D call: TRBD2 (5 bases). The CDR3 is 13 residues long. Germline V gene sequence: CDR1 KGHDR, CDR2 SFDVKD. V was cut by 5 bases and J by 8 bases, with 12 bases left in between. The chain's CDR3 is CATSGGWSDIQYF. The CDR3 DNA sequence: TGTGCCACCAGTGGCGGGTGGAGCGACATTCAGTACTTC.

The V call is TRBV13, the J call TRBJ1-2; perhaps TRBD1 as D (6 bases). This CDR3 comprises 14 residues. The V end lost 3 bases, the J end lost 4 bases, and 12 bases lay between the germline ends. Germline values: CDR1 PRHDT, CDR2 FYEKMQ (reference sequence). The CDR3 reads CASSFPGVIYGYTF. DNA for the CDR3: TGTGCCAGCAGCTTTCCAGGGGTCATCTATGGCTACACCTTC.

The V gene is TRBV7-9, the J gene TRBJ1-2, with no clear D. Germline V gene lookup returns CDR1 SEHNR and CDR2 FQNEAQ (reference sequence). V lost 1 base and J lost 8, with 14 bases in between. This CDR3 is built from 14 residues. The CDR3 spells CASSLVGAGEGYTF. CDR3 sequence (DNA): TGTGCCAGCAGCTTAGTTGGTGCGGGCGAAGGCTACACCTTC. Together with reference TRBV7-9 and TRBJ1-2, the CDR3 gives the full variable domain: DTGVSQNPRHKITKRGQNVTFRCDPISEHNRLYWYRQTLGQGPEFLTYFQNEAQLEKSRLLSDRFSAERPKGSFSTLEIQRTEQGDSAMYLCASSLVGAGEGYTFGSGTRLTVV.

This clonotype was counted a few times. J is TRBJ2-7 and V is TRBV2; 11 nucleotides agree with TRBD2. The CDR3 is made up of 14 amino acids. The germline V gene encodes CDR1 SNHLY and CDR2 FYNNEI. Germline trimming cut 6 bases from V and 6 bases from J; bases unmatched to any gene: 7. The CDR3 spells CASSNPGLAVEQYF. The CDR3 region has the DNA TGTGCCAGCAGCAACCCGGGACTAGCGGTCGAGCAGTACTTC.